Listed below are T cell receptor beta chains from one sample, sequenced in a study of OX40 agonist ivuxolimab in advanced cancers. Profiled with immunoSEQ multiplex PCR; TCRdb holds only in-frame clones, not every one. The repertoire holds approximately 100,000 clones, approximately 90% seen once, with approximately 0.34% in the top ten. This specimen consisted of CD4+ or CD8+ T cells sorted from blood, obtained in a trial of the OX40 agonist ivuxolimab. The receptors originated from an adult with an advanced solid tumor such as melanoma, head and neck, liver or kidney cancer. Each CDR3 is given with its conserved first and last residue. A D gene is named only where the DNA matches it firmly. A row's size may be missing; if present it is once, few, many or a size class.

J gene | clone size | D gene | V gene | CDR3 DNA | CDR3 protein
TRBJ2-6 | . | . | TRBV5-1 | TGCGCCAGCAGCTACGAAGGAACGGTTGGGGCCAACGTCCTGACTTTC | CASSYEGTVGANVLTF
TRBJ2-5 | . | . | TRBV21-1 | TGTGCCAGCAGCAAAGGGAGGGTAGCGGGAGACCAAGAGACCCAGTACTTC | CASSKGRVAGDQETQYF
TRBJ1-4 | . | . | TRBV7-2 | TGTGCCAGCAGCCGGGGGGCGCGGAATGAAAAACTGTTTTTT | CASSRGARNEKLFF
TRBJ2-7 | . | . | TRBV5-1 | TGCGCCAGCAGCTTGTTCCAAAGAGGCTACGAGCAGTACTTC | CASSLFQRGYEQYF
TRBJ2-7 | . | . | TRBV19 | TGTGCCAGTAGTATCCCGGGACGGGGCTCCTACGAGCAGTACTTC | CASSIPGRGSYEQYF
TRBJ2-7 | . | TRBD1 | TRBV6-5 | TGTGCCAGCAGTTACCGACAGGGGAATTTTCCCTACGAGCAGTACTTC | CASSYRQGNFPYEQYF
TRBJ2-7 | . | . | TRBV10-1 | TGCGCCAGCAGTGAGCCTTGGGGCGAGCAGTACTTC | CASSEPWGEQYF
TRBJ2-5 | . | . | TRBV21-1 | TGTGCCAGCAGCCAAAGAGGTGGGGGGCCTTGGACAGGTGTAAAAGAGACCCAGTACTTC | CASSQRGGGPWTGVKETQYF
TRBJ1-1 | . | . | TRBV28 | TGTGCCAGCAGTTCCCCGGCAGGGCACACTGAAGCTTTCTTT | CASSSPAGHTEAFF
TRBJ1-2 | . | . | TRBV28 | TGTGCCAGCAGTTCCCGCCCCCAGGGGGGCTACACCTTC | CASSSRPQGGYTF
TRBJ2-5 | . | . | TRBV30 | TGTGCCTGGAGTGTACGGGAAAAAGGGAAGGAGACCCAGTACTTC | CAWSVREKGKETQYF
TRBJ2-1 | once | TRBD2 | TRBV7-2 | TGTGCCAGCAGCCCAAGGGCGGGAGGGCTTGAGCAGTTCTTC | CASSPRAGGLEQFF
TRBJ1-3 | once | . | TRBV6-1 | TGTGCCAGCAGTGAACCAGGGGTGGGAGGAAACACCATATATTTT | CASSEPGVGGNTIYF
TRBJ2-7 | many | . | TRBV28 | TGTGCCAGCAGTTTATCCCTCGACCCCGGAGACGAGCAGTACTTC | CASSLSLDPGDEQYF
TRBJ2-2 | . | . | TRBV28 | TGTGCCAGCAGTTTAATAGGAGGGAATCCGAACACCGGGGAGCTGTTTTTT | CASSLIGGNPNTGELFF
TRBJ1-5 | . | . | TRBV19 | TGTGCCAGTAGTATAGGAACAGGCAGCCATGGCTGGGCTAGCAATCAGCCCCAGCATTTT | CASSIGTGSHGWASNQPQHF
TRBJ2-3 | . | TRBD1 | TRBV29-1 | TGCAGCGTTGAAAGGAGGGTGGACAGGGGGCTCGATACGCAGTATTTT | CSVERRVDRGLDTQYF
TRBJ1-5 | . | . | TRBV28 | TGTGCCAGCAGGCCTCCCCAGGGGCCCAGTCAGCCCCAGCATTTT | CASRPPQGPSQPQHF
TRBJ2-7 | . | . | TRBV29-1 | TGCAGCGTCCCCGCGGAGCGCGGCGCTACTGGCTACGAGCAGTACTTC | CSVPAERGATGYEQYF
TRBJ2-3 | . | . | TRBV13 | TGTGCCAGCACCCTCCCGGGGTCAGATACGCAGTATTTT | CASTLPGSDTQYF
TRBJ2-3 | . | TRBD1 | TRBV6-5 | TGTGCCAGCAGTTACGGGACAGGGGTGGCAGATACGCAGTATTTT | CASSYGTGVADTQYF
TRBJ2-3 | . | TRBD2 | TRBV13 | TGTGCCAGCAGCACACACTTAGGGACTAGCTTTTCCATGTCGCAGTATTTT | CASSTHLGTSFSMSQYF
TRBJ2-7 | . | . | TRBV5-4 | TGTGCCAGCAGCTTGGGGACCAACTACGAGCAGTACTTC | CASSLGTNYEQYF
TRBJ2-2 | . | TRBD2 | TRBV5-4 | TGTGCCAGCAGCGGAACTAGCGGCAACACCGGGGAGCTGTTTTTT | CASSGTSGNTGELFF
TRBJ1-1 | . | TRBD1 | TRBV11-2 | TGTGCCAGCAGCTCAGGGGGCAACACTGAAGCTTTCTTT | CASSSGGNTEAFF
TRBJ2-2 | . | . | TRBV28 | TGTGCCGGAGGGAGCCCGAACACCGGGGAGCTGTTTTTT | CAGGSPNTGELFF
TRBJ2-1 | once | TRBD2 | TRBV4-1 | TGCGCCAGCAGCCAAGGGACTAGCGGGGGGAAGCAGTTCTTC | CASSQGTSGGKQFF
TRBJ2-7 | . | TRBD2 | TRBV11-3 | TGTGCCAGCAGCTTATCTAGCGGGAGCTCCTACGAGCAGTACTTC | CASSLSSGSSYEQYF
TRBJ2-2 | . | TRBD2 | TRBV9 | TGTGCCAGCAGCGCAGAATTAGGGACTAGCGGAGGGGGCACCGGGGAGCTGTTTTTT | CASSAELGTSGGGTGELFF
TRBJ2-1 | few | . | TRBV11-3 | TGTGCCAGCAGCTTAGATCCGGAGGGCAATGAGCAGTTCTTC | CASSLDPEGNEQFF
TRBJ2-7 | . | TRBD2 | TRBV6-5 | TGTGCCAGCAGTAAGGGACTAGCGGGAGTAGACGAGCAGTACTTC | CASSKGLAGVDEQYF
TRBJ2-4 | . | . | TRBV6-5 | TGTGCCAGCAGTTACCTCGGGGAGGACATTCAGTACTTC | CASSYLGEDIQYF
TRBJ1-5 | . | TRBD1 | TRBV6-6 | TGTGCCAGCAGCTCCCGACAGGGTGGAAATCAGCCCCAGCATTTT | CASSSRQGGNQPQHF
TRBJ1-5 | . | . | TRBV28 | TGTGCCAGCAGTTTTCCTGGACAGCGCAATCAGCCCCAGCATTTT | CASSFPGQRNQPQHF
TRBJ1-1 | . | . | TRBV28 | TGTGCCAGCAGTCTTCGGCTAAACACTGAAGCTTTCTTT | CASSLRLNTEAFF
TRBJ1-5 | . | . | TRBV2 | TGTGCCAGCACCATGGGGACTGTTAATCAGCCCCAGCATTTT | CASTMGTVNQPQHF
TRBJ2-3 | . | TRBD2 | TRBV7-6 | TGTGCCAGCAGCCCATGGGGACTAAGCACAGATACGCAGTATTTT | CASSPWGLSTDTQYF
TRBJ2-7 | . | . | TRBV5-4 | TGTGCCAGTAAATACCGGGACGCCACCTCCTACGAGCAGTACTTC | CASKYRDATSYEQYF
TRBJ2-7 | once | TRBD1 | TRBV5-4 | TGTGCCAGCAGGGACAGGGGAAACTCCTACGAGCAGTACTTC | CASRDRGNSYEQYF
TRBJ2-7 | . | . | TRBV20-1 | TGCAGTGCTACCATGGACTACGAGCAGTACTTC | CSATMDYEQYF
TRBJ2-1 | . | TRBD1 | TRBV5-4 | TGTGCCAGCAGCTTGGTTGGTGGACAGGGGATGGGGAATGAGCAGTTCTTC | CASSLVGGQGMGNEQFF
TRBJ1-6 | . | TRBD1 | TRBV30 | TGTGCCTGGAGTGCCCCGGGACAGCCCTATAATTCACCCCTCCACTTT | CAWSAPGQPYNSPLHF
TRBJ2-1 | . | . | TRBV7-2 | TGTGCCAGCAGCTTACCCGAAGCGGATCCCTCCTACAATGAGCAGTTCTTC | CASSLPEADPSYNEQFF
TRBJ2-3 | . | . | TRBV9 | TGTGCCAGCAGCGTAGTGGAGGGCGGAGGAACAGATACGCAGTATTTT | CASSVVEGGGTDTQYF
TRBJ1-1 | . | . | TRBV28 | TGTGCCAGCAGTTTAGGAGGAGGGCGCACTGAAGCTTTCTTT | CASSLGGGRTEAFF
TRBJ2-3 | . | . | TRBV29-1 | TGCAGCGTTGCTAGCACAGATACGCAGTATTTT | CSVASTDTQYF
TRBJ2-2 | . | . | TRBV5-1 | TGCGCCAGCAGCTTCACCACCATGACCCCCGGGGAGCTGTTTTTT | CASSFTTMTPGELFF
TRBJ2-3 | . | . | TRBV7-9 | TGTGCCAGCAGCACCCGACTGGGCAGCACAGATACGCAGTATTTT | CASSTRLGSTDTQYF
TRBJ2-7 | . | TRBD2 | TRBV11-2 | TGTGCCAGCAGCTACGGGACTAGCGGCTACGAGCAGTACTTC | CASSYGTSGYEQYF
TRBJ2-5 | . | . | TRBV5-1 | TGCGCCAGCAGCTTGAGGGAGGAGACCCAGTACTTC | CASSLREETQYF
TRBJ2-3 | . | TRBD2 | TRBV2 | TGTGCCACAAGACTCGACGGCGGGAGGCATTTT | CATRLDGGRHF
TRBJ2-1 | once | TRBD2 | TRBV18 | TGTGCCAGCTCACCACCTAGCGGGAGGATCACCTACAATGAGCAGTTCTTC | CASSPPSGRITYNEQFF
TRBJ2-7 | . | . | TRBV7-3 | TGTGCCAGCAGCGCCCGACCGGGCTGGGACGAGCAGTACTTC | CASSARPGWDEQYF
TRBJ2-4 | . | TRBD2 | TRBV5-1 | TGCGCCAGCAGCTTGGACGGGACTAGCCCGGACATTCAGTACTTC | CASSLDGTSPDIQYF
TRBJ1-1 | . | . | TRBV6-6 | TGTGCCAGCACTGTCGGGGTGACAGGCTCCGAAGCTTTCTTT | CASTVGVTGSEAFF
TRBJ2-1 | . | . | TRBV4-3 | TGCGCCAGCAGCCCCTCAAGGGCCCTAAATGAGCAGTTCTTC | CASSPSRALNEQFF
TRBJ2-1 | . | . | TRBV11-1 | TGTGCCAGCAGCTCAGCGACTACCTACAATGAGCAGTTCTTC | CASSSATTYNEQFF
TRBJ2-1 | . | . | TRBV28 | TGTGCCAGCAGGGCGCGGGCCCGGGACAATGAGCAGTTCTTC | CASRARARDNEQFF
TRBJ2-7 | . | TRBD1 | TRBV5-1 | TGCGCCAGCAGCCTCGGACAGGGGAGGTACGAGCAGTACTTC | CASSLGQGRYEQYF
TRBJ1-1 | few | TRBD1 | TRBV6-5 | TGTGCCAGCAGTTACTCCCGACAGGGGACGAACACTGAAGCTTTCTTT | CASSYSRQGTNTEAFF